This passage covers 23 T cell receptor beta chains from one sample sequenced in a study of T cell clonotyping in hematopoietic cell transplantation. The protocol was immunoSEQ multiplex PCR, while the TCRdb copy is restricted to in-frame clones and leaves out a portion. Here the sample spans 29,000 or so clones, approximately 80% being singletons. Sample time point: recipient sample about 28 days before transplant, after cytoreduction. The sample was peripheral blood mononuclear cells, taken before stem cell transplant. These receptors originate from a woman in her thirties with chronic myeloid leukemia. Some clones in this sample may be carry-over from other donors' samples.

The chain has TRBV6-1 and TRBJ1-1; no reliable D call. CDR1 MNHNS and CDR2 SASEGT come from the germline V gene. The ends were cut back, 3 bases at V and 7 bases at J, with 6 bases in the middle. The CDR3 is 11 amino acids. CDR3 nucleotide sequence: TGTGCCAGCAGTGACAGGTTTGAAGCTTTCTTT. Its translation: CASSDRFEAFF.

This chain joins TRBV10-3 and TRBJ1-1; tentative D call: TRBD1 (5 bases). The CDR3 has 13 amino acids. Germline V gene lookup returns CDR1 ENHRY and CDR2 SYGVKD. V was pared by 7 bases and J by 7 bases, with 16 bases between. The CDR3 DNA follows: TGTGCCATCACCCCGGGGGAGGGACGTGAAGCTTTCTTT. Translation gives CAITPGEGREAFF.

The rearrangement links TRBV6-6 to TRBJ1-2; 9 bases line up with TRBD1. The ends lost 5 bases at V and 4 bases at J; junction bases unmatched: 11. The CDR3 loop spans 16 amino acids. CDR1 is MNHNY and CDR2 is SVGAGI in the germline V gene (reference sequence). CDR3: CASSHRPGTGLYGYTF. The CDR3 region has the DNA TGTGCCAGCAGTCACCGACCCGGGACAGGGCTCTATGGCTACACCTTC.

This clone was recorded once. The chain links TRBV19 to TRBJ1-2, with 7 bases fitting TRBD1. V lost 5 bases and J lost 3; bases outside the gene matches: 0. This CDR3 is built from 12 residues. The germline V gene encodes CDR1 LNHDA and CDR2 SQIVND (reference sequence). This chain's CDR3 is CASSDRDYGYTF. CDR3 nucleotide sequence: TGTGCCAGTAGTGACAGGGACTATGGCTACACCTTC.

This clone was seen only once. The V gene is TRBV4-1, the J gene TRBJ2-2; the D gene is possibly TRBD2 (6 bases). The V and J ends lost 2 bases and 6 bases respectively, with 13 bases between them. The CDR3 runs 15 residues. The germline CDR1 and CDR2 sequences are MGHRA and YSYEKL. The DNA of the CDR3 is TGCGCCAGCAGCCAATTCTTCGGGGGTCCCGGGGAGCTGTTTTTT. Its translation: CASSQFFGGPGELFF.

The chain combines TRBV6-1 with TRBJ1-2; 8 bases are shared with TRBD1. V was clipped by 8 bases and J by 4 bases; unmatched bases: 9. The CDR3 is 14 residues long. Germline V gene sequence: CDR1 MNHNS, CDR2 SASEGT. This CDR3 reads CASFGQGKFYGYTF. CDR3 nucleotide sequence: TGTGCCAGCTTTGGACAGGGAAAATTCTATGGCTACACCTTC.

This chain links TRBV27 with TRBJ1-2, with 7 bases fitting TRBD1. Germline CDR1 MNHEY, CDR2 SMNVEV (reference sequence). The CDR3 length is 14 residues. With 5 bases clipped from V and 6 bases from J, the junction kept 9 bases outside the gene matches. As DNA, the CDR3 is TGTGCCAGCAGTCCCCAGGGGGGGCAAAATGGCTACACCTTC. Its translation: CASSPQGGQNGYTF.

The rearrangement joins TRBV2 to TRBJ1-6; 7 nucleotides align to TRBD1. The CDR3 length is 14 residues. CDR1 and CDR2 from the germline V gene are SNHLY and FYNNEI. V gave up 6 bases and J gave up 9 bases; unmatched junction bases: 8. Written as DNA, the CDR3 is TGTGCCAGCAGGGGGACAGAAAATCGTTCACCCCTCCACTTT. Translated: CASRGTENRSPLHF.

This chain connects TRBV2 to TRBJ1-2; 8 positions match TRBD1. CDR1 is SNHLY, CDR2 FYNNEI, per germline. After removal of 7 bases from V and 6 bases from J, the junction contained 7 bases not matched to a gene. This CDR3 has 13 amino acids. CDR3 protein: CASIPTGANGYTF. The DNA of the CDR3 is TGTGCCAGCATCCCGACAGGGGCCAATGGCTACACCTTC. The full variable domain, in which reference TRBV2 and TRBJ1-2 provide the parts outside the CDR3, is EPEVTQTPSHQVTQMGQEVILRCVPISNHLYFYWYRQILGQKVEFLVSFYNNEISEKSEIFDDQFSVERPDGSNFTLKIRSTKLEDSAMYFCASIPTGANGYTFGSGTRLTVV.

The chain has TRBV30 and TRBJ2-5; D gene uncertain. Deletions cut 1 base from V and 4 bases from J, with 10 bases between. The CDR3 runs to 13 residues. Germline assignment: CDR1 GTSNPN and CDR2 SVGIG (reference sequence). The CDR3 loop is CAWSGPIPETQYF. CDR3 in DNA: TGTGCCTGGAGTGGGCCGATCCCAGAGACCCAGTACTTC.

The chain has TRBV7-2 and TRBJ1-6; D ambiguous. V lost 1 base, J lost 9 bases, and 13 bases lay in between. Germline CDR1 and CDR2: SGHTA and FQGNSA. The CDR3 contains 15 residues. The CDR3 spells CASSLVAVAGSPLHF. In nucleotides, the CDR3 is TGTGCCAGCAGCTTAGTCGCCGTCGCGGGTTCACCCCTCCACTTT.

V gene TRBV7-9 combines with J gene TRBJ1-2; 7 nucleotides line up with TRBD1. Germline V gene data show CDR1 as SEHNR and CDR2 as FQNEAQ (reference sequence). V shed 2 bases and J 8 bases; nucleotides not matched to a gene: 17. This CDR3 comprises 17 residues. This CDR3 reads CASSLTGTALRLRGYTF. CDR3 coding DNA: TGTGCCAGCAGCTTAACCGGGACAGCCTTAAGGTTGAGGGGCTACACCTTC.

The chain joins TRBV13 to TRBJ1-1; D is possibly TRBD1 (5 bases). With 2 bases removed from V and 1 base from J, the gap between germline ends came to 8 bases. The CDR3 runs 14 residues. From germline, CDR1 is PRHDT and CDR2 FYEKMQ (reference sequence). The CDR3 sequence: CASSLTGRNTEAFF. In DNA form, the CDR3 reads TGTGCCAGCAGCTTAACAGGCCGGAACACTGAAGCTTTCTTT.

This chain joins TRBV7-8 and TRBJ1-3, with D perhaps matching TRBD1 (6 bases). The germline gives CDR1 SGHVS, CDR2 FQNEAQ. The CDR3 sequence is 19 residues long. The ends were cut back, 2 bases at V and 0 bases at J, with 20 bases in the middle. CDR3 coding DNA: TGTGCCAGCAGCTTAACCCGGAACCAGGGGAGAGACTCTGGAAACACCATATATTTT. It specifies CASSLTRNQGRDSGNTIYF.

The chain couples TRBV7-2 to TRBJ2-1; 7 nucleotides match TRBD2. V trimming: 5 bases; J trimming: 4 bases; junction bases outside the gene matches: 2. Germline values: CDR1 SGHTA, CDR2 FQGNSA. The CDR3 contains 13 residues. CDR3 residues: CASSTLAYNEQFF. The CDR3 nucleotides are TGTGCCAGCAGCACACTAGCGTACAATGAGCAGTTCTTC. Full variable domain (outside the CDR3, taken from reference TRBV7-2 and TRBJ2-1): GAGVSQSPSNKVTEKGKDVELRCDPISGHTALYWYRQSLGQGLEFLIYFQGNSAPDKSGLPSDRFSAERTGGSVSTLTIQRTQQEDSAVYLCASSTLAYNEQFFGPGTRLTVL.

This clone was counted only a few times. This chain joins TRBV2 and TRBJ2-7; D is unresolved. This CDR3 contains 14 residues. The ends were cut back, 1 base at V and 1 base at J, with 8 bases in the middle. CDR1 SNHLY and CDR2 FYNNEI come from the germline V gene. The CDR3: CASSEGRQSYEQYF. The CDR3 DNA sequence: TGTGCCAGCAGTGAAGGAAGACAATCCTACGAGCAGTACTTC. Using reference TRBV2 and TRBJ2-7 for the parts outside the CDR3, the full variable domain is EPEVTQTPSHQVTQMGQEVILRCVPISNHLYFYWYRQILGQKVEFLVSFYNNEISEKSEIFDDQFSVERPDGSNFTLKIRSTKLEDSAMYFCASSEGRQSYEQYFGPGTRLTVT.

This rearrangement joins TRBV7-2 to TRBJ1-2, with 10 positions matching TRBD1. The CDR3 loop spans 13 amino acids. Germline V gene data show CDR1 as SGHTA and CDR2 as FQGNSA. V lost 5 bases and J lost 8; bases outside the gene matches: 5. CDR3 sequence: CASSRGTGEGYTF. CDR3 coding DNA: TGTGCCAGCAGCAGAGGGACAGGGGAGGGCTACACCTTC.

This chain uses TRBV2 with TRBJ2-1, with D perhaps matching TRBD1 or TRBD2 (5 bases each). With 4 bases removed from V and 6 bases from J, the gap between germline ends came to 13 bases. Germline lookup yields CDR1 SNHLY and CDR2 FYNNEI. The CDR3 consists of 14 residues. CDR3 sequence: CASSAGTVFNEQFF. The CDR3 coding sequence is TGTGCCAGCAGTGCAGGGACGGTATTCAATGAGCAGTTCTTC.

J is TRBJ1-5 and V is TRBV23-1; TRBD1 aligns across 10 bases. TRBV23-1 is recorded as an ORF, its role being uncertain. The trim removed 1 base at V and 3 bases at J, leaving 6 bases unmatched. CDR3 length: 17 residues. CDR3 nucleotide sequence: TGCGCCAGCAGTCAATTTAGGGGACAGGGGATCAATCAGCCCCAGCATTTT. Protein product: CASSQFRGQGINQPQHF.

The table lists this clone with a count of one. This rearrangement joins TRBV25-1 to TRBJ2-1; TRBD2 might be the D (6 bases). The V gene lost 5 bases and the J gene lost 5 bases, with 22 bases spanning the gap. This CDR3 spans 17 amino acids. Germline CDR1 reads MGHDK; CDR2 reads SYGVNS. Written as DNA, the CDR3 is TGTGCCAGCAGTAACGCCCACTTTGCGGGGTTTAACAATGAGCAGTTCTTC. Protein: CASSNAHFAGFNNEQFF.

The chain links TRBV7-9 to TRBJ2-2; no definite D call. V was shortened by 5 bases and J by 0 bases, with 13 bases between the two germline ends. Germline V lookup: CDR1 SEHNR, CDR2 FQNEAQ (reference sequence). The CDR3 consists of 16 residues. CDR3 residues: CASSPRGSANTGELFF. DNA of the CDR3: TGTGCCAGCAGCCCTCGAGGCTCCGCGAACACCGGGGAGCTGTTTTTT.

The chain employs TRBV2 and TRBJ1-6, with a possible D match to TRBD1 (6 bases). The V end was cut by 6 bases, the J end by 15 bases, with 12 bases between. From germline, CDR1 is SNHLY and CDR2 FYNNEI. The CDR3 extends over 11 amino acids. The CDR3 DNA follows: TGTGCCAGCAGGACCGTCAGGGGCCTCCACTTT. This codes for CASRTVRGLHF.

The chain joins TRBV27 to TRBJ1-1; D remains unclear. Germline V gives CDR1 MNHEY, CDR2 SMNVEV (reference sequence). CDR3 size: 13 residues. The V gene lost 5 bases and the J gene lost 1 base, with 8 bases spanning the gap. Here the CDR3 reads CASSPTWNTEAFF. CDR3 sequence (DNA): TGTGCCAGCAGTCCCACATGGAACACTGAAGCTTTCTTT.